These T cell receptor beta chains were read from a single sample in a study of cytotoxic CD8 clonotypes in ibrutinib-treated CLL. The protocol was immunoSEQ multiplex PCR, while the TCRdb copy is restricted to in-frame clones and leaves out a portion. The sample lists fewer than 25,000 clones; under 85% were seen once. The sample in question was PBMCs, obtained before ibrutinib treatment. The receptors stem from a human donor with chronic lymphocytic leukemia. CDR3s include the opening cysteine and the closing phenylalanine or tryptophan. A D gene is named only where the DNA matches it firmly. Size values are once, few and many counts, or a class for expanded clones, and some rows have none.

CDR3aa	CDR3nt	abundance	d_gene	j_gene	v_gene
CGTGTSGSKFF	TGCGGAACCGGGACTAGCGGGAGTAAATTCTTC	-	TRBD2	TRBJ2-1	TRBV20-1
CARKVAGASYEQYF	TGTGCCCGAAAAGTAGCGGGAGCCTCCTACGAGCAGTACTTC	-	TRBD2	TRBJ2-7	TRBV30
CASRPGGSNGEAFF	TGCGCCAGCAGGCCTGGAGGGTCGAACGGTGAAGCTTTCTTT	-	-	TRBJ1-1	TRBV10-1
CASTQTGRSTEAFF	TGTGCCAGCACGCAAACGGGGCGGAGCACTGAAGCTTTCTTT	-	-	TRBJ1-1	TRBV6-6
CASSQDTDTQYF	TGTGCCAGCAGCCAAGACACAGATACGCAGTATTTT	-	-	TRBJ2-3	TRBV14
CASSSDRAKFF	TGTGCCAGCAGCTCCGACAGGGCGAAGTTCTTC	-	TRBD1	TRBJ2-1	TRBV7-9
CASSWRSTDTQYF	TGTGCCAGCAGTTGGAGAAGCACAGATACGCAGTATTTT	-	-	TRBJ2-3	TRBV28
CASLSYEQYF	TGTGCCAGCCTCTCCTACGAGCAGTACTTC	-	-	TRBJ2-7	TRBV28
CAISVGRMNTEAFF	TGTGCCATCAGTGTTGGGCGAATGAACACTGAAGCTTTCTTT	few	-	TRBJ1-1	TRBV10-3
CASSLSLGNEKLFF	TGTGCCAGCAGCTTGTCGTTGGGGAATGAAAAACTGTTTTTT	-	-	TRBJ1-4	TRBV7-2
CASSLSWGTDTQYF	TGTGCCAGCAGCTTATCCTGGGGCACAGATACGCAGTATTTT	-	-	TRBJ2-3	TRBV7-2
CASSLARNTDTQYF	TGTGCCAGCAGCTTAGCACGGAACACAGATACGCAGTATTTT	-	-	TRBJ2-3	TRBV7-7